The clone carrying this TCR beta chain is a singleton in its sample. The sample originates from a study of blood T cell repertoires in COVID-19. Study summary: From the United States, Italy and Spain came samples of acute and convalescent COVID-19. In each case, the material was cDNA or gDNA derived from T cells, B-cell-depleted T cells, or PBMCs.

Germline loops: CDR1 LNHDA, CDR2 SQIVND (reference sequence). This CDR3 has 15 residues. The ends were cut back, 5 bases at V and 5 bases at J, with 16 bases in the middle. Produced via immunoSEQ multiplex PCR; TCRdb's table is partial and in-frame only. The table includes 150,000 to 170,000 clones, approximately 80% detected once. During active infection, Seattle patients enrolled and were then monitored through disease. Sample: peripheral blood. This TCR was sampled from a woman aged 55-69 years with COVID-19, enrolled during active disease. The rearrangement joins TRBV19 to TRBJ1-5; no reliable D call. Here the CDR3 reads CASSDKSREHQPQHF. Here the CDR3 DNA reads TGTGCCAGTAGTGACAAATCGAGGGAACATCAGCCCCAGCATTTT.